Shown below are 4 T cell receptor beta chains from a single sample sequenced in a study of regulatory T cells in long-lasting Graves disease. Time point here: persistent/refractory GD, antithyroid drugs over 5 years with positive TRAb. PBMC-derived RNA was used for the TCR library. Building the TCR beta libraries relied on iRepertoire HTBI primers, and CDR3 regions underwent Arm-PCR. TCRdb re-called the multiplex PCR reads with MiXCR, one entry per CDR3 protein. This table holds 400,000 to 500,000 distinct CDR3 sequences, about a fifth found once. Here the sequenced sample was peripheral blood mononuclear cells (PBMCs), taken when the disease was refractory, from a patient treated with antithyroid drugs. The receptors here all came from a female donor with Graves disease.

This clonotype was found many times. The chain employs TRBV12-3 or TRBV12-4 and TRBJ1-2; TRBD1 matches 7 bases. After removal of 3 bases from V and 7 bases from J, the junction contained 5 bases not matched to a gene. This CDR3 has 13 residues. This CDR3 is CASSFRQGVGYTF. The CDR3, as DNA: TGTGCCAGCAGTTTTCGGCAGGGGGTTGGCTACACCTTC.

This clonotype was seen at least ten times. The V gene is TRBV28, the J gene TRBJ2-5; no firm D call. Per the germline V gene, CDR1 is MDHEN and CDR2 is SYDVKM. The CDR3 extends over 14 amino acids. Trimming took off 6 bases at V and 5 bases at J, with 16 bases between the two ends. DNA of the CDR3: TGTGCCAGCAGCCGGCCGGGTTCTTACGAGACCCAGTACTTC. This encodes CASSRPGSYETQYF.

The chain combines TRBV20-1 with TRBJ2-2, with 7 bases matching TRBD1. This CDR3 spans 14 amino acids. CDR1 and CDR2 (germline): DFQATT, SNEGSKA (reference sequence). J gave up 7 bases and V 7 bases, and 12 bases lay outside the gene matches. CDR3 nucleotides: TGCAGTGTTCCTTCGACAGGGTTGGACGGGGAGCTGTTTTTT. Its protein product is CSVPSTGLDGELFF.

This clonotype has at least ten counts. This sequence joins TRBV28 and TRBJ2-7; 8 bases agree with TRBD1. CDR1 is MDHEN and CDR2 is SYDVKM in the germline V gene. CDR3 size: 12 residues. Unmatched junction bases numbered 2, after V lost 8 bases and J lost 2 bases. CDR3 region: CASAQGAYEQYF. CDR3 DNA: TGTGCCAGCGCACAGGGGGCCTACGAGCAGTACTTC.